This record looks at one TCR beta chain sequence and its context. Its matching antigen is unknown. This entry comes from a study of cytomegalovirus exposure and HLA in healthy donors. Some clones are missing from TCRdb's copy, which holds only in-frame ones; the method was immunoSEQ multiplex PCR. The table records 200,000 to 300,000 clones, more than 75% of them present only once. Germline V gene lookup returns CDR1 MDHEN and CDR2 SYDVKM. V gave up 3 bases and J gave up 1 base; unmatched junction bases: 4. This CDR3 region has 16 residues. Study-wide results and caveats: A few CMV-associated chains proved CMV antigen-specific in vitro. According to a subsequent analysis, TCR clusters from the first cohort were inclined to appear together in the 120 validation repertoires.

The validation cohort, a group of 120 subjects, included the donors and was separate from the roughly 600-subject first cohort. Input material: PBMCs. The rearrangement joins TRBV28 to TRBJ2-2, with TRBD1 identical over 8 bases. The receptor was isolated from a man younger than 30 in good health and CMV-seropositive. CDR3 coding DNA: TGTGCCAGCAGTTTGGTTGGACAGGGGAACACCGGGGAGCTGTTTTTT. Protein sequence: CASSLVGQGNTGELFF.